The 5 T cell receptor beta chains given below trace back to one sample, sequenced in a study of spatial heterogeneity in lung cancer. Each CDR3 protein is one row after TCRdb ran MiXCR on the 5' RACE reads. The table records under 40,000 distinct CDR3 sequences, 5% to 6.5% of them present only once. Time point noted: sample taken at primary tumor resection. This material consisted of PBMCs, taken at surgery. The receptors were gathered from a female donor with early-stage non-small cell lung cancer.

This clonotype was seen ten or more times. The V gene is TRBV6-2 or TRBV6-3, the J gene TRBJ1-2; the D is unclear. From germline, CDR1 is MNHEY and CDR2 SVGEGT. Deletions cut 2 bases from V and 5 bases from J, with 9 bases between. The CDR3 spans 13 residues. CDR3 sequence reads: CASSYMELYGYTF. In nucleotides, the CDR3 is TGTGCCAGCAGTTACATGGAATTATATGGCTACACCTTC.

Ten or more counts support this clonotype. CDR3 nucleotide sequence: TGTGCCAGCAGACCCATCGGGATTTACTCCTACAATGAGCAGTTCTTC. It is translated as CASRPIGIYSYNEQFF. The rearrangement links TRBV6-6 to TRBJ2-1, with D perhaps matching TRBD2 (5 bases). There are 16 residues in the CDR3. Germline CDR1 MNHNY, CDR2 SVGAGI (reference sequence). V was clipped by 6 bases and J by 0 bases, with 15 bases between them.

The table lists this clonotype with many counts. The chain is built from TRBV2 and TRBJ1-5; D not certain. CDR3 size: 12 residues. V shed 7 bases and J shed 7 bases, with 11 bases lying between them. Per the germline V gene, CDR1 is SNHLY and CDR2 is FYNNEI. The CDR3 region has the DNA TGTGCCAGCAAGCGTTTATTGCAGCCCCAGCATTTT. Its translation is CASKRLLQPQHF.

This chain links TRBV10-2 with TRBJ1-5; the D gene is possibly TRBD1 (6 bases). Germline-derived CDR1 and CDR2 are WSHSY and SAAADI. CDR3 size: 14 residues. Trimming left V 10 bases short and J 7 bases short, with 20 bases between. The CDR3 DNA reads TGCGCCACCTCGGAGGGGGGAAAGGAGCAGCCCCAGCATTTT. This gives the protein CATSEGGKEQPQHF.

The V call is TRBV19, the J call TRBJ2-6; D not certain. Germline lookup yields CDR1 LNHDA and CDR2 SQIVND (reference sequence). The CDR3 contains 15 residues. V lost 7 bases and J 2 bases, leaving 12 bases between the germline ends. The CDR3: CASTPQNAGANVLTF. CDR3 coding DNA: TGTGCCAGTACCCCCCAAAACGCTGGGGCCAACGTCCTGACTTTC. The full variable domain, in which reference TRBV19 and TRBJ2-6 provide the parts outside the CDR3, is DGGITQSPKYLFRKEGQNVTLSCEQNLNHDAMYWYRQDPGQGLRLIYYSQIVNDFQKGDIAEGYSVSREKKESFPLTVTSAQKNPTAFYLCASTPQNAGANVLTFGAGSRLTVL.